This T cell receptor (beta chain) was sequenced during a study of CD8 T cells in ankylosing spondylitis. CDR3 size: 14 residues. J lost 4 bases, V lost 5 bases, and 7 bases had no gene match. Germline CDR1 is SGHTA and CDR2 is FQGNSA. Making the TCR beta libraries involved quantitative 5'-RACE with molecular barcodes. TCRdb re-derived calls from the 5' RACE reads in MiXCR, one entry per CDR3 protein. The sample includes about 540,000 distinct CDR3 sequences, roughly 13% seen only once; the top ten take about 6.8%. Points from the study as a whole: Blood from ankylosing spondylitis patients appeared to carry a characteristic roughly 8-variant TCR beta motif. Disease-linked clones were reportedly significantly enriched in matched ankylosing spondylitis synovial fluid.

Concerning this clonotype: Its antigen is still unknown.

Sample: blood, either unsorted or a sorted T cell fraction (not recorded which). This sequence originates from a male donor with ankylosing spondylitis. The chain is built from TRBV7-2 and TRBJ1-2; 7 bases match TRBD1. CDR3 nucleotides: TGTGCCAGCAGCAACAGACAGGGTTCCTATGGCTACACCTTC. It yields the protein CASSNRQGSYGYTF.